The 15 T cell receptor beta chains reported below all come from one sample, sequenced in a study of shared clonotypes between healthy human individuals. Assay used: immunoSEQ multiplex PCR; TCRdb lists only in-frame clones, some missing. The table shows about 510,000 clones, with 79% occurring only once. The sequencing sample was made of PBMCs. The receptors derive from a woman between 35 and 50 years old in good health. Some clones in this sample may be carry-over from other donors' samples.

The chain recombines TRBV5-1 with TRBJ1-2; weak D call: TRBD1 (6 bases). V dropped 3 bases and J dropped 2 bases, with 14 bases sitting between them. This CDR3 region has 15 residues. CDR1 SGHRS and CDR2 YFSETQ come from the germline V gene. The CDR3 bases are TGCGCCAGCAGCTATACGAGGGGGGGAAACTATGGCTACACCTTC. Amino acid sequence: CASSYTRGGNYGYTF. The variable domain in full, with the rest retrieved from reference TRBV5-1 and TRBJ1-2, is KAGVTQTPRYLIKTRGQQVTLSCSPISGHRSVSWYQQTPGQGLQFLFEYFSETQRNKGNFPGRFSGRQFSNSRSEMNVSTLELGDSALYLCASSYTRGGNYGYTFGSGTRLTVV.

This CDR3 is CASSFATGLYEQYF. The CDR3, as DNA: TGTGCCAGCAGTTTCGCGACAGGACTCTACGAGCAGTACTTC. The chain couples TRBV27 to TRBJ2-7, with a tentative D call TRBD1 (6 bases). This CDR3 contains 14 residues. In germline, CDR1 is MNHEY, CDR2 SMNVEV (reference sequence). With 3 bases removed from V and 3 bases from J, the gap between germline ends came to 12 bases.

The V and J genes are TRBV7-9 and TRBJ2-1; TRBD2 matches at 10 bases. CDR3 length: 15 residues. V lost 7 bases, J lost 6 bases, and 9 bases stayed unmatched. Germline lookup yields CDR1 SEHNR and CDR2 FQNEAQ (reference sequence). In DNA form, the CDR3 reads TGTGCCAGCACCGACGATAGCGGGAGGACCAATGAGCAGTTCTTC. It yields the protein CASTDDSGRTNEQFF.

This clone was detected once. The CDR3 region is CASSYNSGLALDEQFF. The CDR3 DNA reads as TGTGCCAGCAGTTACAACTCCGGACTAGCTCTGGATGAGCAGTTCTTC. The J gene is TRBJ2-1, the V gene TRBV6-6, with 8 bases that match TRBD2. Germline lookup yields CDR1 MNHNY and CDR2 SVGAGI (reference sequence). V was clipped by 2 bases and J by 8 bases; unmatched bases: 11. The CDR3 contains 16 residues.

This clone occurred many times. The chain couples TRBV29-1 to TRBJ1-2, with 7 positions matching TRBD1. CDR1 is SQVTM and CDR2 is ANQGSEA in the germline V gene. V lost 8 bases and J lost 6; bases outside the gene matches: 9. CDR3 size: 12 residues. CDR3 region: CSSLGQDHGYTF. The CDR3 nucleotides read TGCAGCAGTCTTGGACAGGACCATGGCTACACCTTC.

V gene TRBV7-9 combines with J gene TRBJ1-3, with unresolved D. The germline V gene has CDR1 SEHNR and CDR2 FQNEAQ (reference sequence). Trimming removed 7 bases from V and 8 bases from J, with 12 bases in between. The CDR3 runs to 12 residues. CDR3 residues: CASTLYLDTIYF. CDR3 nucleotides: TGTGCCAGCACCCTCTATCTGGACACCATATATTTT.

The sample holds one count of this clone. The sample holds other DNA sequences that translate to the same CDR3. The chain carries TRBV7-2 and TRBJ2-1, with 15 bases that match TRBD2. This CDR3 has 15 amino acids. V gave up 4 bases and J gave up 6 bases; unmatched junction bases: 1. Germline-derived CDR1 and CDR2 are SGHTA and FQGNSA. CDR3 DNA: TGTGCCAGCAGCTCGGGACTAGCGGGGGGCAATGAGCAGTTCTTC. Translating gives CASSSGLAGGNEQFF.

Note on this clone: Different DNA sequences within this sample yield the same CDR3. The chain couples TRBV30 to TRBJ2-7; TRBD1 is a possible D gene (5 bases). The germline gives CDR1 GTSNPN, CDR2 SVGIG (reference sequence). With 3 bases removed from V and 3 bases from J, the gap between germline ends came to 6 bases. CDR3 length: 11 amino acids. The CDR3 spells CAWRDNYEQYF. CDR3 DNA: TGTGCCTGGAGGGACAACTACGAGCAGTACTTC.

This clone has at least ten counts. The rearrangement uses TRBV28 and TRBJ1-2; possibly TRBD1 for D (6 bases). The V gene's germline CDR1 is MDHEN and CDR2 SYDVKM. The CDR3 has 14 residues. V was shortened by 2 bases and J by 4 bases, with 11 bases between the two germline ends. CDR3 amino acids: CASSLRTDLYGYTF. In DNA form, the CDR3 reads TGTGCCAGCAGTTTAAGGACAGATCTCTATGGCTACACCTTC.

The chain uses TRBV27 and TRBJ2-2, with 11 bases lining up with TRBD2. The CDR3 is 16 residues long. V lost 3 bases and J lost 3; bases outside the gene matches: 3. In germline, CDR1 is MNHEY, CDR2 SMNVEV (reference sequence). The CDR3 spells CASSFQTSGDTGELFF. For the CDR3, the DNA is TGTGCCAGCAGTTTCCAGACTAGCGGGGACACCGGGGAGCTGTTTTTT.

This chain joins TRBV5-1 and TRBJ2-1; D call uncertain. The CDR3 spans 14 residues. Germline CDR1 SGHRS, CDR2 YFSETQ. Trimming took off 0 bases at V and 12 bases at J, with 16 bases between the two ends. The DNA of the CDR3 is TGCGCCAGCAGCTTGGATCTGATCGGAGTAGTGCAGTTCTTC. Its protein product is CASSLDLIGVVQFF. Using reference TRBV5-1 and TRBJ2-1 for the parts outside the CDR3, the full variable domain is KAGVTQTPRYLIKTRGQQVTLSCSPISGHRSVSWYQQTPGQGLQFLFEYFSETQRNKGNFPGRFSGRQFSNSRSEMNVSTLELGDSALYLCASSLDLIGVVQFFGPGTRLTVL.

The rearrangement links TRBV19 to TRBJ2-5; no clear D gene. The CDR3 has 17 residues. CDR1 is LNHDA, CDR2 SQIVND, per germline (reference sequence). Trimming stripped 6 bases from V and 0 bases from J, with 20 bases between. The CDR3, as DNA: TGTGCCAGTAGAGACTCAGTGTTGAGAGCGAACCAAGAGACCCAGTACTTC. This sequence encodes CASRDSVLRANQETQYF.

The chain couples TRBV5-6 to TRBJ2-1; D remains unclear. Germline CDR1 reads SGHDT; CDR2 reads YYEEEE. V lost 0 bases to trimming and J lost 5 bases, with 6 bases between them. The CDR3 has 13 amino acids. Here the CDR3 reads CASSLDQNNEQFF. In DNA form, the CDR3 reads TGTGCCAGCAGCTTGGACCAGAACAATGAGCAGTTCTTC.

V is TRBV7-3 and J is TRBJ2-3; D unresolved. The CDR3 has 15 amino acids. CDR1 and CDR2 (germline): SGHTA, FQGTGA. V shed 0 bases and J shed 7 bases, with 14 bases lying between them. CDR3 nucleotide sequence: TGTGCCAGCAGCTTAACGTGGGCCCCAATGTATACGCAGTATTTT. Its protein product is CASSLTWAPMYTQYF.

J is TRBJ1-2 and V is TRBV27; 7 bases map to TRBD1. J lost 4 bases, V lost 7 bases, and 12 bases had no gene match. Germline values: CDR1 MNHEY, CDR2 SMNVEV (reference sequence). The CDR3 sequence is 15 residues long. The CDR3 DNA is TGTGCCAGCACCAAAGCCCCTACAGGGGCCTATGGCTACACCTTC. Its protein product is CASTKAPTGAYGYTF.